Below, 4 T cell receptor beta chains from the same sample are listed, as sequenced in a study of blood T cell repertoires in COVID-19. Clones were sequenced by immunoSEQ multiplex PCR, and TCRdb holds only the in-frame ones, with some missing. This sample has roughly 180,000 clones, with approximately 80% found just once. Sequencing was done on a sample of PBMCs or T cells enriched from blood (not recorded which). These receptors came from a man between 50 and 59 years old who had recovered from COVID-19.

The V gene is TRBV28, the J gene TRBJ1-5; 9 bases match TRBD1. The V and J ends lost 4 bases and 6 bases, in that order; junction bases with no gene match: 7. The V gene's germline CDR1 is MDHEN and CDR2 SYDVKM. This CDR3 comprises 15 residues. The CDR3 nucleotides read TGTGCCAGCAGTTCCGGACAGGGGATAAGTCAGCCCCAGCATTTT. As protein: CASSSGQGISQPQHF.

This chain connects TRBV25-1 to TRBJ1-2; 7 positions match TRBD1. The trim removed 3 bases at V and 2 bases at J, leaving 6 bases unmatched. Germline V CDR1 and CDR2: MGHDK, SYGVNS. The CDR3 totals 15 residues. The CDR3 protein is CASSDTLTGNYGYTF. The CDR3 bases are TGTGCCAGCAGTGATACCTTGACAGGGAACTATGGCTACACCTTC.

The gene calls are TRBV28 and TRBJ2-1; 9 bases fit TRBD2. J lost 7 bases, V lost 8 bases, and 9 bases had no gene match. CDR1 and CDR2 (germline): MDHEN, SYDVKM. The CDR3 covers 14 residues. The CDR3 spells CASLRGGNRNEQFF. The DNA of the CDR3 is TGTGCCAGCTTGCGGGGGGGCAATCGTAATGAGCAGTTCTTC.

The rearrangement joins TRBV11-1 to TRBJ1-2; 8 bases line up with TRBD1. V lost 3 bases, J lost 5 bases, and 2 bases stayed unmatched. Germline lookup yields CDR1 SGHAT and CDR2 FQDESV (reference sequence). The CDR3 runs to 13 residues. DNA for the CDR3: TGTGCCAGCAGCTTGGACAGGGAATATGGCTACACCTTC. Protein product: CASSLDREYGYTF.